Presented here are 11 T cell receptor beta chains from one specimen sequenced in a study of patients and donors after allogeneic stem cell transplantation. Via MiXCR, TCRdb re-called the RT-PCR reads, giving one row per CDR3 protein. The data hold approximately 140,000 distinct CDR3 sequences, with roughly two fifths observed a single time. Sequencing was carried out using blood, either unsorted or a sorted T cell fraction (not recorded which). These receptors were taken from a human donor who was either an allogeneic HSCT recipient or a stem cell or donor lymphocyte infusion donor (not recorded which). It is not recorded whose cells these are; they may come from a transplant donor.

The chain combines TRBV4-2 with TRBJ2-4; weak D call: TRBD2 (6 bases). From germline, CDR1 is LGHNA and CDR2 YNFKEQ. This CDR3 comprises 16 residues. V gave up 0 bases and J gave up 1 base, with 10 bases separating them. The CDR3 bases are TGTGCCAGCAGCCAAGAGGGCCGGGGGGCCAAAAACATTCAGTACTTC. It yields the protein CASSQEGRGAKNIQYF.

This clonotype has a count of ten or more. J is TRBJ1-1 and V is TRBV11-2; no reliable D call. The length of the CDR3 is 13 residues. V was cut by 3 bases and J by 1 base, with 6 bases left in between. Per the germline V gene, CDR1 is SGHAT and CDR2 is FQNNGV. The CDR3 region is CASSFSANTEAFF. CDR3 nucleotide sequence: TGTGCCAGCAGCTTCTCCGCGAACACTGAAGCTTTCTTT.

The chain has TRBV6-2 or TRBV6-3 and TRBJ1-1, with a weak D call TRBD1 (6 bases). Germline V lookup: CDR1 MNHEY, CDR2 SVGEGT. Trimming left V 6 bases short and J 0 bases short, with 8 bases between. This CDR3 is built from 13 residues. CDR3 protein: CASRGQLNTEAFF. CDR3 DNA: TGTGCCAGCAGGGGACAACTGAACACTGAAGCTTTCTTT.

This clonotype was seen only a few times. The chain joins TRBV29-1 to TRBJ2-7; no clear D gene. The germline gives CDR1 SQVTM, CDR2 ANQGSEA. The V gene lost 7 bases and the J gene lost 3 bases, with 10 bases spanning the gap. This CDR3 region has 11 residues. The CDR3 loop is CSDIASYEQYV. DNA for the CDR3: TGCAGCGATATTGCCAGCTACGAGCAGTACGTC.

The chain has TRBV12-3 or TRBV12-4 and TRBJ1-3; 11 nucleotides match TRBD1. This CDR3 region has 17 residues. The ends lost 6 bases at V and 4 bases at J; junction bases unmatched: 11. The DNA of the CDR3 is TGTGCCAGCAGGACTCCGGACAGGGGGCGTTTAGGAAACACCATATATTTT. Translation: CASRTPDRGRLGNTIYF.

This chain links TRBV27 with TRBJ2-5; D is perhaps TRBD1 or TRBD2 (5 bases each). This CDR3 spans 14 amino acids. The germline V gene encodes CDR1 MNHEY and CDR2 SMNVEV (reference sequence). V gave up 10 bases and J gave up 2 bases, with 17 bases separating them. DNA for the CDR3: TGTGCCACCCAAAACGGGGCAGAGCAAGAGACCCAGTACTTC. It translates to CATQNGAEQETQYF.

The CDR3 region has the DNA TGTGCCAGCAGTACGCCGGGAGGGGGCTTTCGCTCACCCCTCCACTTT. Protein: CASSTPGGGFRSPLHF. This chain links TRBV12-3 or TRBV12-4 with TRBJ1-6, with TRBD1 matching over 7 bases. This CDR3 comprises 16 residues. The V segment lost 5 bases and the J segment 10 bases; nucleotides outside the gene matches: 14.

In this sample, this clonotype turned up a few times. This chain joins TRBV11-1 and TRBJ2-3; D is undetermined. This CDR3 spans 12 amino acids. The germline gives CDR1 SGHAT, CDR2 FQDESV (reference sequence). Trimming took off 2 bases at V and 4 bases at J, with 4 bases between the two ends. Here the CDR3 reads CASSLRADTQYF. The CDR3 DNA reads TGTGCCAGCAGCTTACGGGCAGATACGCAGTATTTT.

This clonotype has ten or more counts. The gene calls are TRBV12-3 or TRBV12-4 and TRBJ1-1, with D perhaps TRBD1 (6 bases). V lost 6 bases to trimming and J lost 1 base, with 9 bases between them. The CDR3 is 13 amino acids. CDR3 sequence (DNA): TGTGCCAGCAGCTTGGGACAGAACACTGAAGCTTTCTTT. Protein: CASSLGQNTEAFF.

In DNA form, the CDR3 reads TGCGCCAGCAGCCAAGAGACCGTGACCAACACTGAAGCTTTCTTT. Translated, it gives CASSQETVTNTEAFF. The chain has TRBV4-3 and TRBJ1-1; D unclear. V lost 0 bases to trimming and J lost 2 bases, with 10 bases between them. The CDR3 has 15 residues. Germline assignment: CDR1 LGHNA and CDR2 YSLEER.

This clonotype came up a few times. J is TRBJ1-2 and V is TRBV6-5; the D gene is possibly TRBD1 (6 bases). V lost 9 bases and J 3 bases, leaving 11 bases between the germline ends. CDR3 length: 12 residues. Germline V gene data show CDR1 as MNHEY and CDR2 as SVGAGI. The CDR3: CASREGDYGYTF. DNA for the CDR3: TGTGCCAGTAGGGAGGGGGACTATGGCTACACCTTC.